The rows below give T cell receptor beta chains drawn from one sample of a study of cytotoxic CD8 clonotypes in ibrutinib-treated CLL. Profiled with immunoSEQ multiplex PCR; TCRdb holds only in-frame clones, not every one. Of more than 35,000 clones listed, 71% are singletons. The sample consisted of PBMCs, taken at disease progression, from a patient treated with ibrutinib. These receptors all stem from a human donor with chronic lymphocytic leukemia. Each CDR3 is given with its conserved first and last residue. A D gene is named only where the DNA matches it firmly. Not all rows give a size; the values are once, few, many and, for expanded clones, a class.

v_gene	abundance	j_gene	d_gene	CDR3aa	CDR3nt
TRBV5-1	.	TRBJ1-2	.	CASSSAGHPTNYGYTF	TGCGCCAGCAGCTCCGCTGGACACCCTACTAACTATGGCTACACCTTC
TRBV7-6	few	TRBJ1-6	.	CASSLSQGLNSPLHF	TGTGCCAGCAGCTTATCTCAGGGTTTGAATTCACCCCTCCACTTT
TRBV27	.	TRBJ2-7	.	CASSLSERGPYEQYF	TGTGCCAGCAGTTTATCGGAGAGGGGACCCTACGAGCAGTACTTC
TRBV27	.	TRBJ1-2	.	CASSLSGSFLLFYGYTF	TGTGCCAGCAGTTTATCGGGCAGCTTCCTCCTATTTTATGGCTACACCTTC
TRBV11-2	few	TRBJ1-5	TRBD1	CASSPGTGFQPQHF	TGTGCCAGCAGCCCAGGGACAGGTTTTCAGCCCCAGCATTTT
TRBV11-2	.	TRBJ1-6	TRBD1	CASSLDRLRNSPLHF	TGTGCCAGCAGCTTGGACAGGCTTCGGAATTCACCCCTCCACTTT
TRBV19	.	TRBJ1-5	TRBD1	CASSLRDVGQQPQHF	TGTGCCAGTAGTCTCCGGGACGTGGGACAGCAGCCCCAGCATTTT
TRBV5-5	.	TRBJ1-4	TRBD1	CASTPGGTGRVNEKLFF	TGTGCCAGCACCCCTGGGGGGACAGGGCGCGTTAATGAAAAACTGTTTTTT
TRBV7-8	.	TRBJ2-7	.	CASSLEGRSTFYEQYF	TGTGCCAGCAGCTTAGAAGGTCGGTCCACATTCTACGAGCAGTACTTC
TRBV19	once	TRBJ1-5	.	CASSIRASDQPQHF	TGTGCCAGTAGTATCCGGGCCTCGGATCAGCCCCAGCATTTT
TRBV19	.	TRBJ1-6	.	CASIDSSYNSPLHF	TGTGCCAGTATCGACAGCTCCTATAATTCACCCCTCCACTTT
TRBV5-1	.	TRBJ2-6	.	CASSLGDNHSGANVLTF	TGCGCCAGCAGCTTGGGGGACAATCACTCTGGGGCCAACGTCCTGACTTTC
TRBV5-1	.	TRBJ1-2	.	CASSGGLSPNYGYTF	TGCGCCAGCAGCGGGGGCCTCTCTCCTAACTATGGCTACACCTTC
TRBV6-1	few	TRBJ1-5	.	CASSAGYGAQPQHF	TGTGCCAGCAGTGCTGGGTATGGGGCTCAGCCCCAGCATTTT
TRBV19	once	TRBJ1-2	TRBD1	CATKSGTAVGGYTF	TGTGCCACCAAATCCGGGACAGCGGTGGGTGGCTACACCTTC
TRBV9	.	TRBJ2-3	TRBD2	CASSVRGTRTDTQYF	TGTGCCAGCAGCGTCCGGGGGACTAGGACAGATACGCAGTATTTT